The 7 T cell receptor beta chains reported below all come from one sample, sequenced in a study. TCRdb processed the RT-PCR reads anew with MiXCR; each CDR3 protein has one entry. This sample carries around 700,000 distinct CDR3 sequences, around 14% of them seen once, and the ten largest clones take roughly 3.9%. The sequenced sample consisted of memory CD4+ T cells from blood. Receptors originate from a female donor in good health, serving as a healthy control.

This clonotype appeared many times. J is TRBJ2-2 and V is TRBV12-3 or TRBV12-4; D perhaps matches TRBD1 (5 bases). The CDR3 is made up of 16 amino acids. V was trimmed by 2 bases and J by 5 bases, leaving 15 bases between them. In DNA, the CDR3 is TGTGCCAGCAGTTTAAGCCAGGGTTCGTGGACCGGGGAGCTGTTTTTT. Protein product: CASSLSQGSWTGELFF.

This clonotype has just a few counts. The V gene is TRBV10-3, the J gene TRBJ2-2; D gene ambiguous. Germline CDR1 reads ENHRY; CDR2 reads SYGVKD. The V and J ends lost 6 bases and 6 bases respectively, with 8 bases between them. The CDR3 sequence is 12 residues long. CDR3 protein: CAIRLPAGELFF. The CDR3 DNA follows: TGTGCCATCAGGTTACCCGCCGGGGAGCTGTTTTTT.

CDR3 sequence: CASSQDRQSTGELFF. In DNA, the CDR3 is TGTGCCAGCAGCCAAGATAGGCAGTCCACCGGGGAGCTGTTTTTT. This chain connects TRBV14 to TRBJ2-2; D is ambiguous. Germline CDR1 SGHDN, CDR2 FVKESK. Trimming removed 0 bases from V and 4 bases from J, with 9 bases in between. The CDR3 is 15 residues long. Using reference TRBV14 and TRBJ2-2 for the parts outside the CDR3, the full variable domain is EAGVTQFPSHSVIEKGQTVTLRCDPISGHDNLYWYRRVMGKEIKFLLHFVKESKQDESGMPNNRFLAERTGGTYSTLKVQPAELEDSGVYFCASSQDRQSTGELFFGEGSRLTVL.

Here the CDR3 reads CASSFRGVAFTDTQYF. As DNA, the CDR3 is TGTGCCAGCAGCTTTAGAGGTGTAGCCTTTACAGATACGCAGTATTTT. The V call is TRBV5-4, the J call TRBJ2-3; D remains unclear. The CDR3 runs to 16 residues. V was trimmed by 2 bases and J by 3 bases, leaving 16 bases between them. Germline CDR1 reads SGHNT; CDR2 reads YYREEE (reference sequence).

The chain recombines TRBV12-3 or TRBV12-4 with TRBJ2-1; 8 nucleotides line up with TRBD2. V trimming: 5 bases; J trimming: 5 bases; junction bases outside the gene matches: 8. CDR3 length: 15 residues. The CDR3 region is CASSLSSGINNEQFF. CDR3 coding DNA: TGTGCCAGCAGTCTGAGTAGCGGGATAAACAATGAGCAGTTCTTC.

The table lists this clonotype with a few counts. This chain uses TRBV20-1 with TRBJ2-7; 10 nucleotides align to TRBD1. The junction had 4 bases not matched to a gene; V was cut back by 1 base and J by 4 bases. Germline CDR1 and CDR2: DFQATT and SNEGSKA (reference sequence). This CDR3 comprises 14 residues. CDR3 sequence reads: CSARARDRGYEQYF. The CDR3 DNA follows: TGCAGTGCTAGAGCACGGGACAGGGGATACGAGCAGTACTTC.

This chain joins TRBV29-1 and TRBJ1-3; no clear D gene. CDR3 length equals 12 residues. Germline values: CDR1 SQVTM, CDR2 ANQGSEA. Trimming pared 6 bases from V and 0 bases from J, leaving 6 bases between. CDR3 nucleotide sequence: TGCAGCGTGGGTACCTCTGGAAACACCATATATTTT. Protein: CSVGTSGNTIYF.